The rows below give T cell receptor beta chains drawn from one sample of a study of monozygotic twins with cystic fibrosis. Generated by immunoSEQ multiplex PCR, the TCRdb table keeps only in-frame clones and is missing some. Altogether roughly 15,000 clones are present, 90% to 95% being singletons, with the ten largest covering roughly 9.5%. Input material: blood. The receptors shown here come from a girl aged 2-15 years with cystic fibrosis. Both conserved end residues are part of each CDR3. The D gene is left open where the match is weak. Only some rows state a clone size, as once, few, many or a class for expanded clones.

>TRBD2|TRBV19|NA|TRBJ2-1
TGTGCCAGTAGTATGAGGCGGGAGGTTAACAATGAGCAGTTCTTC
CASSMRREVNNEQFF
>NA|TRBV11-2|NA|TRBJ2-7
TGTGCCAGCAGCTCCTCCCCCTACGAGCAGTACTTC
CASSSSPYEQYF
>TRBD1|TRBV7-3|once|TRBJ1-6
TGTGCCAGCAGCCCTACAGGGGGAAAGTCACCCCTCCACTTT
CASSPTGGKSPLHF
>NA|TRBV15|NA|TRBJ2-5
TGTGCCACCAGCAGGGGGCTGGAGACCCAGTACTTC
CATSRGLETQYF
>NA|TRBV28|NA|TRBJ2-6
TGTGCCAGCAGTTTATCAGGGGCCAACGTCCTGACTTTC
CASSLSGANVLTF
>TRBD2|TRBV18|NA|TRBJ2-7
TGTGCCAGCTCCCTCGGGGGGGGGCGCGTCCACGAGCAGTACTTC
CASSLGGGRVHEQYF
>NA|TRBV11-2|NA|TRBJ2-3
TGTGCCAGCAGCTTGTCCCCTCCCGTGGTCCTGGAGGCAGATACGCAGTATTTT
CASSLSPPVVLEADTQYF
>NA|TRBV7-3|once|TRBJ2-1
TGTGCCAGCAGCTCCCTGGCGTCCGCGGCCCACAATGAGCAGTTCTTC
CASSSLASAAHNEQFF
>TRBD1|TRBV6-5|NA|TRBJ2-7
TGTGCCAGCAGTTACCACAGGGGGTCCTACGAGCAGTACTTC
CASSYHRGSYEQYF
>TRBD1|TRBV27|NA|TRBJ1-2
TGTGCCAGCAGGGACAGGTATGGCTACACCTTC
CASRDRYGYTF
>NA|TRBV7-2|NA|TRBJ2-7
TGTGCCAGCAGCTTAGTCTCTTTTACCTACGAGCAGTACTTC
CASSLVSFTYEQYF
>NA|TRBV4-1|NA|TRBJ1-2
TGCGCCAGCAGCCATCTGTTCCGGAGGGACTATGGCTACACCTTC
CASSHLFRRDYGYTF
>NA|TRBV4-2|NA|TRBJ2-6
TGTGCCAGCAGCCAAGGGGCGACAACTGGGGCCAACGTCCTGACTTTC
CASSQGATTGANVLTF
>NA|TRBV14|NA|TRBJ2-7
TGTGCCAGCAGCTCTCAAAGGGGGGCCGAGCAGTACTTC
CASSSQRGAEQYF
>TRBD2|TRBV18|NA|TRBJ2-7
TGTGCCAGCTCACCAGAAGCGGGAGGGGCCTACGAGCAGTACTTC
CASSPEAGGAYEQYF
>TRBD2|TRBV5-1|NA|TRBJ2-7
TGCGCCAGCAGCTGGACTAGCGGTGGCCTTTACGAGCAGTACTTC
CASSWTSGGLYEQYF
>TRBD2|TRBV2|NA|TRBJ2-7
TGTGCCACAAGAGCGGGACTAGCGGGAGGAGGCTACGAGCAGTACTTC
CATRAGLAGGGYEQYF
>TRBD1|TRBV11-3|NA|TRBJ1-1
TGTGCCAGCAGCTTAGTGCAGGGGGTCACTGAAGCTTTCTTT
CASSLVQGVTEAFF
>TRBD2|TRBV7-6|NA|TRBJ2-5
TGTGCCAGCACTCGCGGGGGGGAGACCCAGTACTTC
CASTRGGETQYF
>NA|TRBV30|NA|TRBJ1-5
TGTGCCTGGAGTGCCGGGTATAGCAATCAGCCCCAGCATTTT
CAWSAGYSNQPQHF
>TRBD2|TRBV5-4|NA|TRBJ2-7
TGTGCCAGCAGCGACACCCCTAGCGGGAGGGCCGGCGAGCAGTACTTC
CASSDTPSGRAGEQYF
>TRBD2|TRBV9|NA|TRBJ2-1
TGTGCCAGCAGCACAAGCGGGAGCTCCTACAATGAGCAGTTCTTC
CASSTSGSSYNEQFF
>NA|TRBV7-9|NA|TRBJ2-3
TGTGCCAGCAGCTTCGGCACAGATACGCAGTATTTT
CASSFGTDTQYF
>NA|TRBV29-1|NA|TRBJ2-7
TGCAGCGTCCAGGGGGAGGGCTACGAGCAGTACTTC
CSVQGEGYEQYF
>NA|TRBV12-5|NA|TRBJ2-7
TGTGCTAGTGGTTTGGTATCGGGCACCTGGATCTACGAGCAGTACTTC
CASGLVSGTWIYEQYF
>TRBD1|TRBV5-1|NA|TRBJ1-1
TGCGCCAGCAGCCCCGCTTTTTCTGTTGTAGACCCGGGACAGGATTTATTACAAGAAGCTTTCTTT
CASSPAFSVVDPGQDLLQEAFF
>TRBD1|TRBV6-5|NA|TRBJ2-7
TGTGCCAGCTCCCTGACAGGGGAAAGCCCTTACGAGCAGTACTTC
CASSLTGESPYEQYF
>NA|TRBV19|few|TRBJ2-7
TGTGCCAGTAGTATAGGGGGCTCCTACGAGCAGTACTTC
CASSIGGSYEQYF
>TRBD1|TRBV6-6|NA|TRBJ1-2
TGTGCCAGCAGTGGGACAGGGGGGGGCTACACCTTC
CASSGTGGGYTF
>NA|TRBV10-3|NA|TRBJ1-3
TGTGCCATCAGTGATCCTGGAAACACCATATATTTT
CAISDPGNTIYF
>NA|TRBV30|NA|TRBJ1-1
TGTGCCTGGACCGTGCTAGGCAGAATGAACACTGAAGCTTTCTTT
CAWTVLGRMNTEAFF
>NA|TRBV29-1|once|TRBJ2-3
TGCAGCGTTGAGTTTCGGGGGACTGATACGCAGTATTTT
CSVEFRGTDTQYF
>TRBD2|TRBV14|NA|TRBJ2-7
TGTGCCAGCAGCCATGACAGCGGGAAAGTTTACGAGCAGTACTTC
CASSHDSGKVYEQYF
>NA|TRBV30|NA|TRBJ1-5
TGTGCCTGGAGTGTAAACAGGGTGGGTCAGCCCCAGCATTTT
CAWSVNRVGQPQHF
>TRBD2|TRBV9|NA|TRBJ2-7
TGTGCCAGCAGCGTAAGTAGCGGGGGCTTTAAGCAGTACTTC
CASSVSSGGFKQYF
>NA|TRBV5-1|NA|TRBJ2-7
TGCGCCAGCAGCTTGGCAGGGACCTACGAGCAGTACTTC
CASSLAGTYEQYF
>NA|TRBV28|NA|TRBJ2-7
TGTGCCAGCGGTCAGACACTCTACGAGCAGTACTTC
CASGQTLYEQYF
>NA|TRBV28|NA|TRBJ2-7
TGTGCCAGCGGGCAGCCGGGACGCGATTACGAGCAGTACTTC
CASGQPGRDYEQYF
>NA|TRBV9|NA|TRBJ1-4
TGTGCCAGCAGCGTGGGTCCCCCCTCTGAAAAACTGTTTTTT
CASSVGPPSEKLFF
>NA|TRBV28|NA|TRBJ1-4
TGTGCCAGCACTCAGGGAGGGGCTTGGGAAAAACTGTTTTTT
CASTQGGAWEKLFF
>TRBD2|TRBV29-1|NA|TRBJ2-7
TGCAGCGTGGAAGGGCTAGCGGGAGGAATGGACGAGCAGTACTTC
CSVEGLAGGMDEQYF
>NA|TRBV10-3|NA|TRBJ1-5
TGTGCCAGCGGGGGGGCAGGATGGTCTCAGCCCCAGCATTTT
CASGGAGWSQPQHF
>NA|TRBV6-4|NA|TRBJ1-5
TGTGCCAGCAGTAACAATCAGCCCCAGCATTTT
CASSNNQPQHF
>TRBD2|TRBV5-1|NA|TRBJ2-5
TGCGCCAGCAGCTTGATAACGCCCTGGGCGGGAGTATCCCAAGAGACCCAGTACTTC
CASSLITPWAGVSQETQYF
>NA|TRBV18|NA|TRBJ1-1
TGTGCCAGCTCACCCACCAGGGGAGAGGGGAACACTGAAGCTTTCTTT
CASSPTRGEGNTEAFF
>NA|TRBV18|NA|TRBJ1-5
TGTGCCAGCTCACCAGAGGAGAGGGTGGATAGCAATCAGCCCCAGCATTTT
CASSPEERVDSNQPQHF
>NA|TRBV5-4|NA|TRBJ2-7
TGTGCCAGCAGCTTGGGTGGGTTCTCCTACGAGCAGTACTTC
CASSLGGFSYEQYF
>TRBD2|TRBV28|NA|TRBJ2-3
TGTGCCAGCAGTTTCGGACTAGCGGGCACTAGCACAGATACGCAGTATTTT
CASSFGLAGTSTDTQYF
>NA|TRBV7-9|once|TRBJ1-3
TGTGCCAGCAGCGAACCGCTAATGGGGGGGCGAGGAAACACCATATATTTT
CASSEPLMGGRGNTIYF
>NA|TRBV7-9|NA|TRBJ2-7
TGTGCCAGCGGGGATGGGGGCTACGAGCAGTACTTC
CASGDGGYEQYF
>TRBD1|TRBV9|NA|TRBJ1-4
TGTGCCAGCAGCAGACAGGGGGCTAATGAAAAACTGTTTTTT
CASSRQGANEKLFF
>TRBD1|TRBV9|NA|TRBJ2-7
TGTGCCAGCAGCATCCAGACCGGGACAGAGCACGAGCAGTACTTC
CASSIQTGTEHEQYF
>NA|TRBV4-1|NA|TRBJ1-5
TGCGCCAGCTCACTGGTCGGGGGTTATAGCAATCAGCCCCAGCATTTT
CASSLVGGYSNQPQHF
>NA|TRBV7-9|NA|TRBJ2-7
TGTGCCAGCAGCCTCGCAACACCAGGGTTTGAGCACTTC
CASSLATPGFEHF
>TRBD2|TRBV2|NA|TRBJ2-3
TGTGCCAGGGAGGGAGGGCCAAGGAATACGCAGTATTTT
CAREGGPRNTQYF
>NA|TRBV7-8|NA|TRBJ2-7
TGTGCCAGCAGCCTTGACAGGCGAACCTACGAGCAGTACTTC
CASSLDRRTYEQYF